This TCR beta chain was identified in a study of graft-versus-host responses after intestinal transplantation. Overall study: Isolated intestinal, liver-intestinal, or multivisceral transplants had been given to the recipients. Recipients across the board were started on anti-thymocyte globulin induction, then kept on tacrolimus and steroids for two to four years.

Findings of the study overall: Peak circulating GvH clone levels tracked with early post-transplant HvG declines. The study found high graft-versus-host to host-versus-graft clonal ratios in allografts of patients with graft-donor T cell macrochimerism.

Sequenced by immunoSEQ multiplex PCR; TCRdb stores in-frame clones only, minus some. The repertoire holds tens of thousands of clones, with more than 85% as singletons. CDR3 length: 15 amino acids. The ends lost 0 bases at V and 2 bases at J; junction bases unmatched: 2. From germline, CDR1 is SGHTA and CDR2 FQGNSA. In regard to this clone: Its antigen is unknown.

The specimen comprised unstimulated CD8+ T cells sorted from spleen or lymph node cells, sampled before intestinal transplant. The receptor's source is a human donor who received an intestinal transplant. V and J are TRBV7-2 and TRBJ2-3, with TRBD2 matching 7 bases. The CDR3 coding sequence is TGTGCCAGCAGCTTAGCGGGGAGGGACACAGATACGCAGTATTTT. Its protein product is CASSLAGRDTDTQYF.